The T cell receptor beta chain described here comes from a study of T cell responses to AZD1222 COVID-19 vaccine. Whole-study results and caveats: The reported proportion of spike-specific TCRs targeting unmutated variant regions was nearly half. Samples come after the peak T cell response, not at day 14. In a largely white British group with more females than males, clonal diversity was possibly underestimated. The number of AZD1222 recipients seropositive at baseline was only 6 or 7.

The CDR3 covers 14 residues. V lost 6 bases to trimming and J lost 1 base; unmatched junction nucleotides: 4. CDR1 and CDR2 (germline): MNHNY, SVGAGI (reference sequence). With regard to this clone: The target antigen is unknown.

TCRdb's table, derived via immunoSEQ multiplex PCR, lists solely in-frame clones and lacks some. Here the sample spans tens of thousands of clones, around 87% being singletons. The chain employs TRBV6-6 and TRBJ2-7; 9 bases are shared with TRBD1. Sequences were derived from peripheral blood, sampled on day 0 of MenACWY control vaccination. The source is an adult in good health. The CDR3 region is CASRAQGASYEQYF. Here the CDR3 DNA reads TGTGCCAGCAGAGCACAGGGGGCATCCTACGAGCAGTACTTC.